This T cell receptor beta chain derives from a study of cytomegalovirus exposure and HLA in healthy donors. Study-level background: One earlier analysis, a look at around 180 million T cells, found approximately 120 million unique TCR beta sequences. General study points: Analyzed later, association rates of TCRs varied across HLA loci, with DRB1 most and HLA-C fewest. A prior analysis recorded that most TCR beta V segments were productive about 87% or about 30% of the time.

On this clone: What it binds is unknown.

A multiplex PCR was run with 60 Vbeta primers and 13 Jbeta primers. Per the original data handling: A later analysis counted about 80 million unique TCR beta chains, some 11 million shared. This table comes from immunoSEQ multiplex PCR, and its TCRdb copy is limited to in-frame clones, with some not included. V and J calls and clone size are copied from that table; D and trimming were computed from the DNA. The repertoire consists of approximately 89,000 clones, with roughly 85% occurring once and the leading ten covering nearly 7.5%. The V gene lost 5 bases and the J gene lost 4 bases, with 15 bases spanning the gap. Germline-derived CDR1 and CDR2 are SGHVS and FQNEAQ. The CDR3 is made up of 15 amino acids.

The TCR sequence derives from a middle-aged man in good health and CMV-seropositive. Sequences were obtained from PBMCs. This chain links TRBV7-8 with TRBJ2-1, with D possibly matching TRBD1 (6 bases). CDR3 sequence (DNA): TGTGCCAGCAGCCCCTACGGGACATATTACAATGAGCAGTTCTTC. Translating it yields CASSPYGTYYNEQFF.